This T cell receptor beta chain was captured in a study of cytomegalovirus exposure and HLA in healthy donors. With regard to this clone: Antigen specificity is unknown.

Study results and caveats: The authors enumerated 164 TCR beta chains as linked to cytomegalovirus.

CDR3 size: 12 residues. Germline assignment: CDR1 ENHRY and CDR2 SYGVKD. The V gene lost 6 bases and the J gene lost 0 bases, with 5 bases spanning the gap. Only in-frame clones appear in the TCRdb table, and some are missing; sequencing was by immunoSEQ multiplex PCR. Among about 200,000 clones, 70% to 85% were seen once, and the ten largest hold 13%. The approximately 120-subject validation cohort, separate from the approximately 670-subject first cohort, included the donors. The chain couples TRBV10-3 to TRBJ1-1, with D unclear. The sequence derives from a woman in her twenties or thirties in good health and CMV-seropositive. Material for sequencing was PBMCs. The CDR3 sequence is CAIRGVNTEAFF. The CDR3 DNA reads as TGTGCCATCAGGGGAGTGAACACTGAAGCTTTCTTT.